Below, one T cell receptor (beta chain) is given with its context. These data are taken from a study of blood T cell repertoires in COVID-19. Study at large: Sources were T cells, B-cell-depleted T cells, or PBMCs; the material itself was cDNA or gDNA.

There are 13 residues in the CDR3. V was clipped by 3 bases and J by 2 bases, with 7 bases between them. Germline loops: CDR1 LGHDT, CDR2 YNNKEL (reference sequence). Original processing methods: Estimated nucleated cell counts came from reference gene primer amplification. Only in-frame clones appear in the TCRdb table, and some are missing; sequencing was by immunoSEQ multiplex PCR. The V and J calls and clone size were taken over from that table, and D and trimming were inferred from the DNA. The data contain approximately 100,000 clones, less than 85% of them singletons. The specimen sequenced was peripheral blood. This clonotype originated in an older man with active or convalescent COVID-19. The V gene is TRBV3-1 (or the pseudogene TRBV3-2), the J gene TRBJ1-2; TRBD1 is a possible D gene (6 bases). CDR3 in amino acids: CASSHRGNYGYTF. Here the CDR3 DNA reads TGTGCCAGCAGCCACAGGGGAAACTATGGCTACACCTTC.